This TCR beta chain was profiled in a study of blood T cell repertoires in COVID-19. The table came from immunoSEQ multiplex PCR; TCRdb's copy has only in-frame clones and leaves some out. In the table there are around 130,000 clones, less than 90% of which are singletons. The germline gives CDR1 MNHEY, CDR2 SMNVEV (reference sequence). V trimming: 6 bases; J trimming: 0 bases; junction bases outside the gene matches: 8. The CDR3 consists of 15 residues. J is TRBJ2-7 and V is TRBV27; the match to TRBD1 covers 7 bases. Source material: PBMCs or T cells enriched from blood (not recorded which). The receptor was isolated from a woman aged 45-59 years who had recovered from COVID-19. The chain's CDR3 is CASSRGGAASYEQYF. The DNA of the CDR3 is TGTGCCAGCAGCCGAGGGGGCGCGGCCTCCTACGAGCAGTACTTC.